These T cell receptor beta chains were read from a single sample in a study of blood T cell repertoires in COVID-19. The repertoire was sequenced with immunoSEQ multiplex PCR; TCRdb's copy has only in-frame clones and lacks some. The sample has about 120,000 clones, roughly 87% seen once. Material for sequencing was peripheral blood. These receptors were obtained from a man of 80 years or more with acute or convalescent COVID-19. CDR3s include the opening cysteine and the closing phenylalanine or tryptophan. A D gene is named only where the DNA matches it firmly. Expanded clones are given a class, and other clones once, few, many or no size at all.

TRBJ2-7,TRBD1,.,TRBV5-1,CASSQPGGEYEQYF,TGCGCCAGCAGCCAGCCAGGGGGCGAGTACGAGCAGTACTTC
TRBJ1-5,TRBD1,.,TRBV2,CASRHGTGNQPQHF,TGTGCCAGCAGGCACGGGACAGGGAATCAGCCCCAGCATTTT
TRBJ2-3,TRBD2,.,TRBV7-3,CASSPSGGSTDTQYF,TGTGCCAGCAGCCCCAGCGGGGGAAGCACAGATACGCAGTATTTT
TRBJ1-3,.,.,TRBV19,CASSIFKAGEGGNTIYF,TGTGCCAGTAGTATCTTCAAGGCAGGGGAGGGTGGAAACACCATATATTTT
TRBJ2-1,TRBD2,.,TRBV11-3,CASSLDGTSGQSSYNEQFF,TGTGCCAGCAGCTTAGACGGGACTAGCGGTCAGAGCTCCTACAATGAGCAGTTCTTC
TRBJ2-7,.,.,TRBV2,CASIPGAGDEQYF,TGTGCCAGCATCCCGGGGGCGGGGGACGAGCAGTACTTC
TRBJ2-7,TRBD1,.,TRBV5-1,CASSLGTGEYEQYF,TGCGCCAGCAGCTTGGGGACAGGGGAGTACGAGCAGTACTTC
TRBJ2-1,.,few,TRBV5-1,CASRRRESYNEQFF,TGCGCCAGCAGGCGACGGGAGTCCTACAATGAGCAGTTCTTC
TRBJ2-3,TRBD2,.,TRBV9,CASSVGGGGDTQYF,TGTGCCAGCAGCGTAGGCGGGGGTGGAGATACGCAGTATTTT
TRBJ2-2,TRBD1,few,TRBV24-1,CATSDPGQGWAGELFF,TGTGCCACCAGTGATCCAGGACAGGGGTGGGCCGGGGAGCTGTTTTTT
TRBJ1-2,.,.,TRBV27,CASSATWTGNSYTF,TGTGCCAGCAGTGCAACCTGGACTGGGAACAGCTACACCTTC
TRBJ1-5,.,once,TRBV19,CASSIGDIKNQPQHF,TGTGCCAGTAGTATCGGTGACATCAAAAATCAGCCCCAGCATTTT
TRBJ2-3,TRBD1,.,TRBV30,CAWSGGQGNTDTQYF,TGTGCCTGGAGTGGAGGACAGGGGAACACAGATACGCAGTATTTT
TRBJ2-7,.,once,TRBV7-6,CASSVARGGRYEQYF,TGTGCCAGCAGCGTTGCACGGGGAGGCAGATACGAGCAGTACTTC
TRBJ2-7,TRBD2,.,TRBV28,CASRASGSPGGEQYF,TGTGCCAGCAGGGCTAGCGGGAGCCCCGGGGGCGAGCAGTACTTC
TRBJ1-5,.,few,TRBV21-1,CAERTGGNILYSNQPQHF,TGTGCCGAGCGGACAGGGGGCAACATATTGTATAGCAATCAGCCCCAGCATTTT
TRBJ2-3,TRBD2,.,TRBV19,CASSIALIAGGTDTQYF,TGTGCCAGTAGTATAGCGCTAATAGCGGGAGGCACAGATACGCAGTATTTT
TRBJ1-5,.,.,TRBV30,CAWSPGTKNQPQHF,TGTGCCTGGAGTCCCGGGACAAAAAATCAGCCCCAGCATTTT
TRBJ1-2,.,.,TRBV5-1,CASSLNRASVYGYTF,TGCGCCAGCAGCCTAAACAGGGCCAGCGTCTATGGCTACACCTTC
TRBJ2-5,TRBD2,.,TRBV5-8,CASSMGLPETQYF,TGTGCCAGCAGCATGGGACTACCTGAGACCCAGTACTTC
TRBJ1-3,.,.,TRBV7-8,CASSLGVAGNTIYF,TGTGCCAGCAGCTTAGGAGTAGCTGGAAACACCATATATTTT
TRBJ2-5,TRBD2,.,TRBV12-5,CASGVGAGELETQYF,TGTGCTAGTGGTGTAGGGGCGGGGGAGCTGGAGACCCAGTACTTC
TRBJ1-1,TRBD1,once,TRBV6-5,CASSRDRARTEAFF,TGTGCCAGCAGCCGGGACAGGGCTAGGACTGAAGCTTTCTTT
TRBJ1-5,.,.,TRBV19,CASIAGLNQPQHF,TGTGCCAGTATAGCAGGGCTCAATCAGCCCCAGCATTTT
TRBJ2-5,.,.,TRBV25-1,CASSEYSGHPQETQYF,TGTGCCAGCAGTGAATACTCCGGACATCCTCAAGAGACCCAGTACTTC
TRBJ2-7,TRBD2,.,TRBV6-4,CASSDSASGNYEQYF,TGTGCCAGCAGTGACTCGGCTAGCGGGAACTACGAGCAGTACTTC
TRBJ1-1,TRBD1,.,TRBV18,CASSEMGQDYTEAFF,TGTGCCAGCTCAGAGATGGGACAGGACTACACTGAAGCTTTCTTT
TRBJ1-1,TRBD1,.,TRBV20-1,CSASGGTGDTEAFF,TGCAGTGCTAGTGGCGGGACAGGGGACACTGAAGCTTTCTTT
TRBJ2-2,.,once,TRBV6-1,CASSEHRNTGELFF,TGTGCCAGCAGTGAACACAGGAACACCGGGGAGCTGTTTTTT
TRBJ2-5,.,.,TRBV5-4,CASSLLSTAIETQYF,TGTGCCAGCAGCTTGCTGTCGACAGCGATCGAGACCCAGTACTTC
TRBJ2-3,.,.,TRBV7-2,CASSLEGGKGDTQYF,TGTGCCAGCAGCTTAGAAGGCGGAAAGGGGGATACGCAGTATTTT
TRBJ1-5,.,.,TRBV28,CASSRRSGANQPQHF,TGTGCCAGCAGTAGACGCTCAGGGGCCAATCAGCCCCAGCATTTT
TRBJ2-5,.,.,TRBV20-1,CSASASRGGGTQYF,TGCAGTGCTAGTGCTTCTCGCGGGGGCGGGACCCAGTACTTC
TRBJ1-3,.,.,TRBV5-1,CASTGEGNTIYF,TGCGCCAGCACCGGAGAAGGAAACACCATATATTTT
TRBJ2-5,.,once,TRBV5-4,CASSLRGAQETQYF,TGTGCCAGCAGCTTGCGGGGTGCCCAAGAGACCCAGTACTTC